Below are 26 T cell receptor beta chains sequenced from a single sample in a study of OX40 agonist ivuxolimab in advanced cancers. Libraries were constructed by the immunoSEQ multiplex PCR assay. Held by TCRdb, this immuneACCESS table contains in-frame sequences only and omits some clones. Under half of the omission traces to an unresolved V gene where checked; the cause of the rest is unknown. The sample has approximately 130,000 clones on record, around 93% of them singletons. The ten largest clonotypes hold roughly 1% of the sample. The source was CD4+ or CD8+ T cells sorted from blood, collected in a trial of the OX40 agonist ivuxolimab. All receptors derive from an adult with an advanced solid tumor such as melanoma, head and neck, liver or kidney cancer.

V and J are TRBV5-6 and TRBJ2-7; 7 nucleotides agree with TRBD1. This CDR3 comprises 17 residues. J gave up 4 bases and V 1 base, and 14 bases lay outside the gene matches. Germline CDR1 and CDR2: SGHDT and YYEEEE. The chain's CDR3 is CASSLLPRQGKGYEQYF. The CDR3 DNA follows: TGTGCCAGCAGCTTGCTACCCCGACAGGGAAAAGGATACGAGCAGTACTTC.

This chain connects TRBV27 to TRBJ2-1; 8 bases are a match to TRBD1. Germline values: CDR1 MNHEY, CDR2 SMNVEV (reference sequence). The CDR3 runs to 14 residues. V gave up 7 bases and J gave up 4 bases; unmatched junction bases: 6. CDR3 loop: CASNPTGEYNEQFF. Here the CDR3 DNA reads TGTGCCAGCAACCCGACAGGGGAATACAATGAGCAGTTCTTC.

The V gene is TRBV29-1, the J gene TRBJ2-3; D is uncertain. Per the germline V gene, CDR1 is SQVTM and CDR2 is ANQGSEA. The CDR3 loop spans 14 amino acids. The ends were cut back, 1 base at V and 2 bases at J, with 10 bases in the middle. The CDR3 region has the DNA TGCAGCGTTGAAGTGGGCAGCGTCACAGATACGCAGTATTTT. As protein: CSVEVGSVTDTQYF.

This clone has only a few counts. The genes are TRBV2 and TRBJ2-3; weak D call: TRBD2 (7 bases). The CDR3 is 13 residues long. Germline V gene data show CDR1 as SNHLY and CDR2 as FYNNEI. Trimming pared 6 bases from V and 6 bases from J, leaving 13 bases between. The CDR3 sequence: CASSRGGADTQYF. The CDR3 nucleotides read TGTGCCAGCAGCAGAGGGGGGGCGGATACGCAGTATTTT.

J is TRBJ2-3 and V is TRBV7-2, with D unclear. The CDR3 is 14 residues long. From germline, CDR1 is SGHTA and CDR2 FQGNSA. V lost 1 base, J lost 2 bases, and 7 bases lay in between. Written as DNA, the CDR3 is TGTGCCAGCAGCTTAGGGGGTACCACAGATACGCAGTATTTT. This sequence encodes CASSLGGTTDTQYF.

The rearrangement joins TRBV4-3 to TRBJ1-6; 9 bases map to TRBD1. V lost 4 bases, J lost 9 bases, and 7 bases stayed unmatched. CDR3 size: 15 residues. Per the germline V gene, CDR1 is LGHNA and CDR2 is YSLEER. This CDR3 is CASSLRDRDRSPLHF. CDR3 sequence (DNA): TGCGCCAGCAGCCTCCGGGACAGGGATCGTTCACCCCTCCACTTT.

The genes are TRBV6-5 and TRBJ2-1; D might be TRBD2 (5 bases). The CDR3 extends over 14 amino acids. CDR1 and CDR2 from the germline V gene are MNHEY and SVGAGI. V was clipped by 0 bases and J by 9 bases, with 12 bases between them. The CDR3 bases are TGTGCCAGCAGTTACTCGAGGGTCTCAGTTGAGCAGTTCTTC. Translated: CASSYSRVSVEQFF.

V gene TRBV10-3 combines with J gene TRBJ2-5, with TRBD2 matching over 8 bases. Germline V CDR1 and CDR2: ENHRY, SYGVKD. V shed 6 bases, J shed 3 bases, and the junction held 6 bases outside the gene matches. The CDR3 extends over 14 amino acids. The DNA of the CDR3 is TGTGCCATCAGGGATACTAGCGGTGAAGAGACCCAGTACTTC. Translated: CAIRDTSGEETQYF.

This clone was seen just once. CDR3 residues: CAISESTTGNTEAFF. The CDR3 bases are TGTGCCATCAGTGAGTCGACAACAGGGAACACTGAAGCTTTCTTT. The chain employs TRBV10-3 and TRBJ1-1, with TRBD1 as a possible D gene (5 bases). Germline V gene data show CDR1 as ENHRY and CDR2 as SYGVKD. V was shortened by 0 bases and J by 1 base, with 9 bases between the two germline ends. This CDR3 is 15 amino acids long.

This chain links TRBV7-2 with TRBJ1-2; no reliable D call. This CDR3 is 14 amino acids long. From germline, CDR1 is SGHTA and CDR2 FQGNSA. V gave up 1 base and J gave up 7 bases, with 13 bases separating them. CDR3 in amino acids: CASSLVAGGSGYTF. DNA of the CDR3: TGTGCCAGCAGCTTAGTGGCAGGAGGGAGTGGCTACACCTTC.

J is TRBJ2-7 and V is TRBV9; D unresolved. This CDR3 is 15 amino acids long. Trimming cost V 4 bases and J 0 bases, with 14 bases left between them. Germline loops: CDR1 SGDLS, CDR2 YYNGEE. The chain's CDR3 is CASSLSPLASYEQYF. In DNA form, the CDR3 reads TGTGCCAGCAGCCTAAGCCCCCTCGCCTCCTACGAGCAGTACTTC.

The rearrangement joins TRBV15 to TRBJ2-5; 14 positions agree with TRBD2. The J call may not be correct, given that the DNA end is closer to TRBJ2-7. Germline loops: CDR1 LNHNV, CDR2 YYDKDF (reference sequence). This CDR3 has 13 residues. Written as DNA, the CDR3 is TGTGCCTCCGGGACTAGCGGGGGTTACGAGCAGTACTTC. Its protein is CASGTSGGYEQYF.

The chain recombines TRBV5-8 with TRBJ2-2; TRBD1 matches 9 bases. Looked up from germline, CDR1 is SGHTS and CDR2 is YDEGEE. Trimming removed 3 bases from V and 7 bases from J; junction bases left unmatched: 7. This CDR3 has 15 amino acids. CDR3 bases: TGTGCCAGCAGCTGGGAAACAGGGGGCGGCGGGGAGCTGTTTTTT. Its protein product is CASSWETGGGGELFF.

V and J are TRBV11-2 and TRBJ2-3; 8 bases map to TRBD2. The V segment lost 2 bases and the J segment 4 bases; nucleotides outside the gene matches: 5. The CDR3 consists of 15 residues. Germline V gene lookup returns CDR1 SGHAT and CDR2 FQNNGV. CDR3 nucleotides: TGTGCCAGCAGCTTAAACCGGGGGGGCTCAGATACGCAGTATTTT. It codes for CASSLNRGGSDTQYF. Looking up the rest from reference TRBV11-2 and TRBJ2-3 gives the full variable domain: EAGVAQSPRYKIIEKRQSVAFWCNPISGHATLYWYQQILGQGPKLLIQFQNNGVVDDSQLPKDRFSAERLKGVDSTLKIQPAKLEDSAVYLCASSLNRGGSDTQYFGPGTRLTVL.

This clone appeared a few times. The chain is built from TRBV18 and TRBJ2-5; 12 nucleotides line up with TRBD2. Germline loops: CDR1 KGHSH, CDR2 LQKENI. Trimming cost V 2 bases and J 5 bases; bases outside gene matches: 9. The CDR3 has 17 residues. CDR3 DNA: TGTGCCAGCTCACCAACCGATGGACTAGCGGGGTGGGAGACCCAGTACTTC. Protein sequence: CASSPTDGLAGWETQYF.

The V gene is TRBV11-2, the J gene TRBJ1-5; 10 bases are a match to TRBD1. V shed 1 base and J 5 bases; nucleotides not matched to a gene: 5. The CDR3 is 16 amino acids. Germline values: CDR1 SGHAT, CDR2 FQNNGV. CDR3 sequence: CASSLGPGQGYQPQHF. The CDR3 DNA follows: TGTGCCAGCAGCTTAGGCCCGGGACAGGGGTATCAGCCCCAGCATTTT.

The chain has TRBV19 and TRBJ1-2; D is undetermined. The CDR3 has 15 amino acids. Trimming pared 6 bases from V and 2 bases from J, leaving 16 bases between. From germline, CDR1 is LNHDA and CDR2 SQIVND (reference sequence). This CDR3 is CASRWRSDVNYGYTF. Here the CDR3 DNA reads TGTGCCAGTAGGTGGCGGTCAGATGTGAACTATGGCTACACCTTC.

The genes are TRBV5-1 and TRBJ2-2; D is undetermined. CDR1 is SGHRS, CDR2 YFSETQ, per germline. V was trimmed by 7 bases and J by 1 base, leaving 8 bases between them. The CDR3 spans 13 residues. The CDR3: CASRTENTGELFF. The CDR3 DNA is TGCGCCAGCCGGACCGAGAACACCGGGGAGCTGTTTTTT.

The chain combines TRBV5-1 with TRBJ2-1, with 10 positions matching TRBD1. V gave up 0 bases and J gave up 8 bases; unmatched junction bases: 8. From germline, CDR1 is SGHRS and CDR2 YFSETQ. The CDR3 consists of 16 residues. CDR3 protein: CASSLARQGALDEQFF. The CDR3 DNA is TGCGCCAGCAGCTTGGCACGACAGGGGGCGTTGGATGAGCAGTTCTTC.

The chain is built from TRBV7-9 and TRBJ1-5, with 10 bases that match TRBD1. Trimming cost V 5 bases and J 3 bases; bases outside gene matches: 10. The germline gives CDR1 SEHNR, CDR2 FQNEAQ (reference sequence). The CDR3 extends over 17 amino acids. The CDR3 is CASSPGDRGLLNQPQHF. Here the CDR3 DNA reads TGTGCCAGCAGCCCGGGGGACAGGGGCCTTCTCAATCAGCCCCAGCATTTT.

CDR3 in amino acids: CASSVRGEGRNSGANVLTF. CDR3 sequence (DNA): TGTGCCAGCAGCGTGCGGGGGGAGGGCAGGAACTCTGGGGCCAACGTCCTGACTTTC. The chain has TRBV9 and TRBJ2-6; 8 bases match TRBD2. Germline V gene lookup returns CDR1 SGDLS and CDR2 YYNGEE. The CDR3 sequence is 19 residues long. V lost 2 bases, J lost 0 bases, and 10 bases stayed unmatched.

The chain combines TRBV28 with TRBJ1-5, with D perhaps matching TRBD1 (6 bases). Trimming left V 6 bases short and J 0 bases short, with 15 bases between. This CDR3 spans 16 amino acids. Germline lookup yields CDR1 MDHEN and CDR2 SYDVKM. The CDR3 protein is CASSFPTGHSNQPQHF. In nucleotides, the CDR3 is TGTGCCAGCAGCTTCCCCACAGGGCATAGCAATCAGCCCCAGCATTTT. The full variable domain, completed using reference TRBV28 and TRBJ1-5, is DVKVTQSSRYLVKRTGEKVFLECVQDMDHENMFWYRQDPGLGLRLIYFSYDVKMKEKGDIPEGYSVSREKKERFSLILESASTNQTSMYLCASSFPTGHSNQPQHFGDGTRLSIL.

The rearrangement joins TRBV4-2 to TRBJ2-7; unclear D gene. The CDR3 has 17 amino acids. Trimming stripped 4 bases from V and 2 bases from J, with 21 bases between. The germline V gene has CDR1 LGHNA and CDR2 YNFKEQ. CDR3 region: CASSPATFSVMTYEQYF. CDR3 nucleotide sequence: TGTGCCAGCAGCCCCGCTACGTTCAGCGTCATGACCTACGAGCAGTACTTC.

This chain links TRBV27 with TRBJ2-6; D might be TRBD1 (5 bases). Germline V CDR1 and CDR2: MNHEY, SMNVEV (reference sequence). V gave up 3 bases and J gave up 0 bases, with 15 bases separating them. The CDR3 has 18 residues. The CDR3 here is CASSFKGAYLSGANVLTF. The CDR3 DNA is TGTGCCAGCAGTTTTAAAGGGGCCTACCTCTCTGGGGCCAACGTCCTGACTTTC.

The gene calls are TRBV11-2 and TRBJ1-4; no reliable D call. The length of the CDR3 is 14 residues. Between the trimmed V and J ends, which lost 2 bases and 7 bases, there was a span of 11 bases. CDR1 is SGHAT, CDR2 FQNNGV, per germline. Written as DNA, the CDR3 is TGTGCCAGCAGCTTACGGCAGGCGGGTGAAAAACTGTTTTTT. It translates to CASSLRQAGEKLFF.

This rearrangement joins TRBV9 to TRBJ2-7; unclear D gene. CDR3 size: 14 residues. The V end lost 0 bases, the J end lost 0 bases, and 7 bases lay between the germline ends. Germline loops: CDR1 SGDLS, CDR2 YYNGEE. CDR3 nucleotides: TGTGCCAGCAGCGTAGAGTCTATCTCCTACGAGCAGTACTTC. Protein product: CASSVESISYEQYF.